This passage covers 24 T cell receptor beta chains from one sample sequenced in a study of cytomegalovirus exposure and HLA in healthy donors. Using immunoSEQ multiplex PCR, the repertoire was profiled, and TCRdb retains in-frame clones only, with some absent. Among 200,000 to 300,000 clones listed, approximately 90% were seen once. The sequenced material came from PBMCs. The source is a man aged 18 to 30 in good health and CMV-seronegative.

CDR3 DNA sequence: TGTGCCAGCAAGGGCGGGGACGTGGCTGAGCAGTTCTTC. This codes for CASKGGDVAEQFF. This sequence joins TRBV2 and TRBJ2-1; tentative D call: TRBD2 (6 bases). This CDR3 comprises 13 residues. Germline-derived CDR1 and CDR2 are SNHLY and FYNNEI. The ends were cut back, 7 bases at V and 9 bases at J, with 16 bases in the middle.

The chain is built from TRBV7-9 and TRBJ1-1; D is uncertain. Per germline, CDR1 SEHNR and CDR2 FQNEAQ (reference sequence). The CDR3 has 13 amino acids. V lost 2 bases and J lost 6, with 10 bases in between. CDR3 sequence (DNA): TGTGCCAGCAGCTTATCAGAGGAGCCTGAAGCTTTCTTT. It encodes CASSLSEEPEAFF.

The chain is built from TRBV4-1 and TRBJ1-1; D is undetermined. V was cut by 1 base and J by 0 bases, with 9 bases left in between. CDR1 and CDR2 from the germline V gene are MGHRA and YSYEKL. CDR3 length equals 15 residues. CDR3 sequence: CASSQAKSLNTEAFF. The CDR3 DNA reads as TGCGCCAGCAGCCAAGCCAAGAGCTTGAACACTGAAGCTTTCTTT.

V usage is TRBV29-1 and J usage is TRBJ2-3; 9 bases are a match to TRBD1. Germline CDR1 is SQVTM and CDR2 is ANQGSEA. The V gene end was trimmed by 1 base and the J gene end by 0 bases; junction bases not matched to a gene: 5. This CDR3 is 16 amino acids long. The DNA of the CDR3 is TGCAGCGTTGAAGGAGGGACAGGGTTAAGCACAGATACGCAGTATTTT. This sequence encodes CSVEGGTGLSTDTQYF.

J is TRBJ2-6 and V is TRBV9; 8 bases line up with TRBD1. The CDR3 totals 19 residues. Germline CDR1 and CDR2: SGDLS and YYNGEE. V gave up 3 bases and J gave up 2 bases; unmatched junction bases: 13. The CDR3 loop reads CASSALSAGGLTGANVLTF. The CDR3 bases are TGTGCCAGCAGCGCTCTGAGTGCAGGGGGCCTTACTGGGGCCAACGTCCTGACTTTC.

The V gene is TRBV7-6, the J gene TRBJ1-1; weak D call: TRBD1 (6 bases). Germline V CDR1 and CDR2: SGHVS, FNYEAQ. Trimming removed 1 base at V and 4 bases at J, with 10 bases between. The CDR3 runs to 14 residues. The CDR3: CASSLDQGSTEAFF. CDR3 nucleotides: TGTGCCAGCAGCTTAGACCAGGGGAGCACTGAAGCTTTCTTT. Full variable domain (remainder filled in from reference TRBV7-6 and TRBJ1-1): GAGVSQSPRYKVTKRGQDVALRCDPISGHVSLYWYRQALGQGPEFLTYFNYEAQQDKSGLPNDRFSAERPEGSISTLTIQRTEQRDSAMYRCASSLDQGSTEAFFGQGTRLTVV.

The gene calls are TRBV10-3 and TRBJ1-5; 8 bases agree with TRBD1. Germline lookup yields CDR1 ENHRY and CDR2 SYGVKD. The CDR3 loop spans 13 amino acids. Trimming cost V 9 bases and J 3 bases; bases outside gene matches: 4. The CDR3 reads CAIQGGINQPQHF. The CDR3 nucleotides are TGTGCCATACAGGGGGGTATCAATCAGCCCCAGCATTTT.

This clone was detected a few times. J is TRBJ1-1 and V is TRBV5-6; D is unresolved. The CDR3 is 12 residues long. Deletions cut 0 bases from V and 8 bases from J, with 8 bases between. In germline, CDR1 is SGHDT, CDR2 YYEEEE. The CDR3: CASSLGRVEAFF. Written as DNA, the CDR3 is TGTGCCAGCAGCTTGGGGCGGGTCGAAGCTTTCTTT.

The chain combines TRBV2 with TRBJ2-7; 9 bases are a match to TRBD2. The germline CDR1 and CDR2 sequences are SNHLY and FYNNEI. This CDR3 region has 12 residues. The V gene end was trimmed by 6 bases and the J gene end by 4 bases; junction bases not matched to a gene: 1. CDR3 DNA sequence: TGTGCCAGCAGACTAGCGGGTTACGAGCAGTACTTC. It is translated as CASRLAGYEQYF.

This chain connects TRBV5-6 to TRBJ2-7; 7 bases fit TRBD2. The CDR3 is made up of 17 amino acids. V dropped 3 bases and J dropped 0; count of bases not matched to a gene: 12. CDR1 is SGHDT and CDR2 is YYEEEE in the germline V gene. The CDR3 region has the DNA TGTGCCAGCAGCTGGGAAGGGGAGGGGCCTCACTCCTACGAGCAGTACTTC. Translated: CASSWEGEGPHSYEQYF. The full variable domain, its missing parts supplied by reference TRBV5-6 and TRBJ2-7, is DAGVTQSPTHLIKTRGQQVTLRCSPKSGHDTVSWYQQALGQGPQFIFQYYEEEERQRGNFPDRFSGHQFPNYSSELNVNALLLGDSALYLCASSWEGEGPHSYEQYFGPGTRLTVT.

The rearrangement links TRBV7-3 to TRBJ1-1; D gene unclear. Per the germline V gene, CDR1 is SGHTA and CDR2 is FQGTGA. Deletions cut 5 bases from V and 2 bases from J, with 15 bases between. This CDR3 is 15 amino acids long. CDR3 protein: CASSASRRLNTEAFF. CDR3 bases: TGTGCCAGCAGCGCCTCCAGGCGCCTAAACACTGAAGCTTTCTTT.

The chain is built from TRBV29-1 and TRBJ2-2, with 10 positions matching TRBD2. V was pared by 5 bases and J by 8 bases, with 11 bases of the junction left unmatched. The CDR3 covers 15 residues. Germline V CDR1 and CDR2: SQVTM, ANQGSEA. The CDR3 protein is CSVLGSSGSPGELFF. For the CDR3, the DNA is TGCAGCGTTCTGGGTTCTAGCGGGAGTCCAGGGGAGCTGTTTTTT.

A remark on this clone: A read error may account for a junction end that differs from germline. The chain combines TRBV11-2 with TRBJ2-7, with 8 nucleotides matching TRBD1. CDR3 size: 14 residues. Germline V gives CDR1 SGHAT, CDR2 FQNNGV. CDR3 coding DNA: TGTGCCAGCAGCTCTGAGGACTGGACAGGGACCCTCATCTTC. It encodes CASSSEDWTGTLIF.

V gene TRBV28 combines with J gene TRBJ2-5, with 9 bases identical to TRBD1. CDR1 and CDR2 (germline): MDHEN, SYDVKM. This CDR3 spans 15 amino acids. V shed 5 bases, J shed 5 bases, and the junction held 9 bases outside the gene matches. The DNA for the CDR3 is TGTGCCAGCAGTATTACAGGGGGCAGGCGGGAGACCCAGTACTTC. It is translated as CASSITGGRRETQYF. Using reference TRBV28 and TRBJ2-5 for the parts outside the CDR3, the full variable domain is DVKVTQSSRYLVKRTGEKVFLECVQDMDHENMFWYRQDPGLGLRLIYFSYDVKMKEKGDIPEGYSVSREKKERFSLILESASTNQTSMYLCASSITGGRRETQYFGPGTRLLVL.

The genes are TRBV4-3 and TRBJ1-6; 7 nucleotides align to TRBD1. The junction had 5 bases not matched to a gene; V was cut back by 2 bases and J by 7 bases. Per germline, CDR1 LGHNA and CDR2 YSLEER. This CDR3 is 15 amino acids long. CDR3 nucleotides: TGCGCCAGCAGCCAATTAGGGACAGTGAATTCACCCCTCCACTTT. Translated, it gives CASSQLGTVNSPLHF.

This clone occurred once. In DNA, the CDR3 is TGTGCCAGCACCCCTCGGATGTTGGGGCGATCGGCCCTCCACTTT. It is translated as CASTPRMLGRSALHF. The chain employs TRBV27 and TRBJ1-6, with D possibly being TRBD1 (5 bases). The CDR3 covers 15 residues. In germline, CDR1 is MNHEY, CDR2 SMNVEV (reference sequence). V lost 7 bases and J lost 14, with 24 bases in between.

V gene TRBV7-9 combines with J gene TRBJ2-7; D perhaps matches TRBD1 (6 bases). The V and J ends lost 3 bases and 5 bases respectively, with 11 bases between them. CDR1 and CDR2 from the germline V gene are SEHNR and FQNEAQ (reference sequence). This CDR3 spans 13 amino acids. The CDR3 DNA is TGTGCCAGCAGCTTTTCAGGGGCCGACGAGCAGTACTTC. Amino acids: CASSFSGADEQYF.

V is TRBV7-2 and J is TRBJ1-5; D remains ambiguous. Trimming removed 5 bases from V and 4 bases from J, with 9 bases in between. This CDR3 has 13 residues. In germline, CDR1 is SGHTA, CDR2 FQGNSA. CDR3 nucleotides: TGTGCCAGCAGCCCCTCCGTTAATCAGCCCCAGCATTTT. It is translated as CASSPSVNQPQHF.

J is TRBJ1-4 and V is TRBV7-2; maybe TRBD1 (5 bases). The CDR3 extends over 14 amino acids. Trimming took 3 bases from V and 5 from J, leaving 10 bases between them. The germline V gene has CDR1 SGHTA and CDR2 FQGNSA. The CDR3 protein is CASSFVPGNEKLFF. DNA of the CDR3: TGTGCCAGCAGCTTCGTTCCAGGGAATGAAAAACTGTTTTTT.

The V and J genes are TRBV29-1 and TRBJ2-1, with no clear D. The CDR3 totals 14 residues. V lost 3 bases to trimming and J lost 7 bases, with 16 bases between them. Per the germline V gene, CDR1 is SQVTM and CDR2 is ANQGSEA. CDR3 protein: CSVDLVVATNEQFF. The CDR3, as DNA: TGCAGCGTTGATTTGGTTGTGGCCACGAATGAGCAGTTCTTC.

J is TRBJ2-7 and V is TRBV2, with TRBD1 matching 7 bases. This CDR3 is built from 13 residues. Trimming cost V 6 bases and J 0 bases; bases outside gene matches: 2. In germline, CDR1 is SNHLY, CDR2 FYNNEI. In DNA form, the CDR3 reads TGTGCCAGCAGCAGGGGGACCTCCTACGAGCAGTACTTC. Amino acid sequence: CASSRGTSYEQYF.

The gene calls are TRBV9 and TRBJ2-1; the match to TRBD2 covers 12 bases. The CDR3 spans 15 residues. Germline lookup yields CDR1 SGDLS and CDR2 YYNGEE. V dropped 3 bases and J dropped 7; count of bases not matched to a gene: 5. Written as DNA, the CDR3 is TGTGCCAGCAGCGCTAGCGGGAGGGCCCTGAATGAGCAGTTCTTC. This gives the protein CASSASGRALNEQFF.

The chain joins TRBV6-6 to TRBJ2-2; D ambiguous. Germline-derived CDR1 and CDR2 are MNHNY and SVGAGI (reference sequence). This CDR3 has 13 residues. V dropped 6 bases and J dropped 6 bases, with 11 bases sitting between them. The chain's CDR3 is CASRITRPGELFF. Here the CDR3 DNA reads TGTGCCAGCAGAATTACACGTCCCGGGGAGCTGTTTTTT.

This chain uses TRBV9 with TRBJ2-2; a weak D match, TRBD2 (5 bases). The CDR3 runs 16 residues. CDR1 is SGDLS and CDR2 is YYNGEE in the germline V gene. V dropped 1 base and J dropped 4 bases, with 14 bases sitting between them. In DNA, the CDR3 is TGTGCCAGCAGCGTAAGAGGGAATGCGGGCACCGGGGAGCTGTTTTTT. This translates into CASSVRGNAGTGELFF.